The 11 T cell receptor beta chains presented below share a single source sample, sequenced in a study of T cell responses to AZD1222 COVID-19 vaccine (dated by TCRdb to about 2021). The library came from the immunoSEQ multiplex PCR assay. In TCRdb, the immuneACCESS table is reduced to in-frame sequences with V and J assigned. These tables do not hold every clone; where another copy was compared, an unresolved V gene accounts for under half, and the others remain unexplained. For this sample there are approximately 210,000 clones; roughly nine tenths appear just once. Jointly, the top ten make up under 4% of the sample. Explained via the paper, the time point label denotes: about 28 days (+/-7) after the second vaccine dose. The sequencing here drew on peripheral blood, taken 28 days after the second AZD1222 dose. These receptors all come from an adult who received the AZD1222 COVID-19 vaccine.

This clone was seen once. The chain couples TRBV7-9 to TRBJ1-1; D call uncertain. Trimming left V 5 bases short and J 7 bases short, with 11 bases between. This CDR3 has 12 residues. Germline V gives CDR1 SEHNR, CDR2 FQNEAQ (reference sequence). CDR3 DNA: TGTGCCAGCAGCCGAGGGCCAGATGAAGCTTTCTTT. It encodes CASSRGPDEAFF.

This clone was detected once. The chain links TRBV20-1 to TRBJ2-2; D unresolved. There are 13 residues in the CDR3. Trimming pared 3 bases from V and 2 bases from J, leaving 7 bases between. Looked up from germline, CDR1 is DFQATT and CDR2 is SNEGSKA (reference sequence). The CDR3 DNA reads as TGCAGTGCTAGTGGTAGTAACACCGGGGAGCTGTTTTTT. This gives the protein CSASGSNTGELFF.

The rearrangement uses TRBV21-1 and TRBJ2-1; TRBD1 is the table's D call, not checked against the DNA. TRBV21-1 is a known pseudogene. The CDR3 runs 18 residues. Here the CDR3 DNA reads TGTGCCAGCAGAAAAGGGGTAGGGACAGGAGACTCCTACAATGAGCAGTTCTTC. As protein: CASRKGVGTGDSYNEQFF.

This chain connects TRBV5-1 to TRBJ1-6; tentatively, D is TRBD1 (5 bases). The CDR3 is made up of 15 amino acids. Germline CDR1 is SGHRS and CDR2 is YFSETQ. The germline V and J ends were trimmed by 4 bases and 2 bases, with 10 bases remaining between them. The CDR3 DNA sequence: TGCGCCAGCAGCAGTGGGACGCCCTATAATTCACCCCTCCACTTT. Translated, it gives CASSSGTPYNSPLHF.

This chain joins TRBV18 and TRBJ1-1; maybe TRBD1 (6 bases). CDR1 and CDR2 (germline): KGHSH, LQKENI. The length of the CDR3 is 14 residues. V was shortened by 3 bases and J by 1 base, with 9 bases between the two germline ends. CDR3 in DNA: TGTGCCAGCTCACCTGGACAGCCGAACACTGAAGCTTTCTTT. Residues: CASSPGQPNTEAFF.

This chain links TRBV3-1 (or the pseudogene TRBV3-2) with TRBJ2-3; D unresolved. Germline V gene lookup returns CDR1 LGHDT and CDR2 YNNKEL (reference sequence). The CDR3 spans 16 residues. V was trimmed by 3 bases and J by 4 bases, leaving 17 bases between them. The CDR3 loop is CASSQTSEEFADTQYF. The CDR3 DNA sequence: TGTGCCAGCAGCCAGACGAGCGAGGAGTTCGCAGATACGCAGTATTTT.

The genes are TRBV7-3 and TRBJ1-2; D is unclear. The ends were cut back, 3 bases at V and 5 bases at J, with 10 bases in the middle. Per the germline V gene, CDR1 is SGHTA and CDR2 is FQGTGA. The CDR3 has 13 residues. The CDR3 loop is CASSFPGGYGYTF. The CDR3 DNA reads TGTGCCAGCAGCTTTCCAGGAGGATATGGCTACACCTTC.

This clone was found once. The rearrangement links TRBV28 to TRBJ2-7; 12 nucleotides align to TRBD2. The CDR3 loop spans 13 amino acids. Germline V gene sequence: CDR1 MDHEN, CDR2 SYDVKM. J gave up 6 bases and V 8 bases, and 5 bases lay outside the gene matches. The CDR3 DNA reads TGTGCCAGCGAGACTAGCGGGAGTGGCGAGCAGTACTTC. Its protein product is CASETSGSGEQYF.

The chain links TRBV29-1 to TRBJ1-2; perhaps TRBD1 as D (6 bases). The CDR3 runs 10 residues. V lost 7 bases to trimming and J lost 6 bases, with 9 bases between them. The germline V gene has CDR1 SQVTM and CDR2 ANQGSEA. The CDR3 DNA follows: TGCAGCGCTGGGACAAATGGCTACACCTTC. It yields the protein CSAGTNGYTF.

Only a few counts were recorded for this clone. The CDR3 protein is CASSVDRIGDSRSNGNTIYF. The DNA of the CDR3 is TGTGCCAGCAGCGTAGACCGTATAGGGGACAGTCGTTCCAACGGAAACACCATATATTTT. The chain combines TRBV9 with TRBJ1-3; 7 nucleotides agree with TRBD1. The ends lost 0 bases at V and 4 bases at J; junction bases unmatched: 19. Germline assignment: CDR1 SGDLS and CDR2 YYNGEE. This CDR3 has 20 residues.

The chain uses TRBV27 and TRBJ2-3, with D perhaps being TRBD1 or TRBD2 (5 bases each). Germline-derived CDR1 and CDR2 are MNHEY and SMNVEV (reference sequence). V was clipped by 0 bases and J by 3 bases, with 13 bases between them. The CDR3 has 16 residues. The CDR3 loop reads CASSLSAGTETDTQYF. CDR3 nucleotides: TGTGCCAGCAGTTTATCGGCCGGGACCGAAACAGATACGCAGTATTTT.